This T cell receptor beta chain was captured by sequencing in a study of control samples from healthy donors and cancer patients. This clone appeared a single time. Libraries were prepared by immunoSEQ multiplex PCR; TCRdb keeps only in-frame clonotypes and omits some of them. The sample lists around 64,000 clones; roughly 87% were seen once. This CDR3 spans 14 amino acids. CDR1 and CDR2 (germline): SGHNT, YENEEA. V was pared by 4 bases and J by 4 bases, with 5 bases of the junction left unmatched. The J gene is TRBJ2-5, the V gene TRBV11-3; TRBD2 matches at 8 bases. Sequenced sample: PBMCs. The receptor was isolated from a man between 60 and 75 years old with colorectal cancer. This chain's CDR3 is CASSSRTSRETQYF. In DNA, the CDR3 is TGTGCCAGCAGCTCCAGGACTAGCCGAGAGACCCAGTACTTC.